This T cell receptor (beta chain) was observed in a study of T cells in Graves' hyperthyroidism and ophthalmopathy. RNA transcripts provided the source from which TCR beta CDR3 regions were amplified. The HTBI set primed first-round TCR CDR3 RT-PCR. Via MiXCR, TCRdb re-called the multiplex PCR reads, giving one row per CDR3 protein. The sample contains about 420,000 distinct CDR3 sequences, roughly 13% of which appear only once. This clonotype appeared many times. Specimen: blood. The clonotype originates from a woman under 30 with Graves' hyperthyroidism.

Here the CDR3 DNA reads TGTGCCAGCAGCATCAATATGAACTATGGCTACACCTTC. The encoded protein is CASSINMNYGYTF. The chain couples TRBV7-9 to TRBJ1-2, with D uncertain. Trimming left V 5 bases short and J 2 bases short, with 9 bases between. The germline CDR1 and CDR2 sequences are SEHNR and FQNEAQ (reference sequence). This CDR3 has 13 residues.